The 15 T cell receptor beta chains presented below share a single source sample, sequenced in a study of T cell repertoires in ileal Crohn's disease. Using immunoSEQ multiplex PCR, the repertoire was profiled, and TCRdb retains in-frame clones only, with some absent. This repertoire shows 9,500 to 15,000 clones, around 78% found once; its top ten account for 4.5% to 5.5%. The sample comprised ileal tissue. All receptors derive from an adult with Crohn's disease.

This chain uses TRBV11-1 with TRBJ2-5; D might be TRBD2 (6 bases). The ends were cut back, 6 bases at V and 1 base at J, with 12 bases in the middle. CDR1 SGHAT and CDR2 FQDESV come from the germline V gene (reference sequence). This CDR3 comprises 14 residues. The chain's CDR3 is CASSKVGLQETQYF. The DNA for the CDR3 is TGTGCCAGCAGTAAGGTGGGACTCCAAGAGACCCAGTACTTC.

The chain has TRBV19 and TRBJ2-7; TRBD1 might be the D (5 bases). Trimming pared 4 bases from V and 3 bases from J, leaving 7 bases between. The germline gives CDR1 LNHDA, CDR2 SQIVND (reference sequence). The CDR3 is 12 amino acids. CDR3 in amino acids: CASSRGRYEQYF. Here the CDR3 DNA reads TGTGCCAGTAGTAGGGGCCGCTACGAGCAGTACTTC.

V gene TRBV11-3 combines with J gene TRBJ2-1; weak D call: TRBD1 (6 bases). The V end lost 2 bases, the J end lost 13 bases, and 18 bases lay between the germline ends. The V gene's germline CDR1 is SGHNT and CDR2 YENEEA. The CDR3 is 14 amino acids. The CDR3 DNA follows: TGTGCCAGCAGCTTACTCATCTCGACAGGCGATCAGTTCTTC. Its translation: CASSLLISTGDQFF. The whole variable domain, filled in from reference TRBV11-3 and TRBJ2-1, reads EAGVVQSPRYKIIEKKQPVAFWCNPISGHNTLYWYLQNLGQGPELLIRYENEEAVDDSQLPKDRFSAERLKGVDSTLKIQPAELGDSAVYLCASSLLISTGDQFFGPGTRLTVL.

V and J are TRBV11-3 and TRBJ2-7, with TRBD2 matching over 13 bases. The CDR3 is 17 residues long. The ends lost 4 bases at V and 3 bases at J; junction bases unmatched: 9. The germline V gene encodes CDR1 SGHNT and CDR2 YENEEA. Here the CDR3 DNA reads TGTGCCAGCAGCTCGCGCCAAGGACTAGCGGGAGACTACGAGCAGTACTTC. This encodes CASSSRQGLAGDYEQYF.

This clone appeared once. This chain links TRBV11-3 with TRBJ2-1; 9 nucleotides align to TRBD2. The CDR3 contains 12 residues. Germline V gene data show CDR1 as SGHNT and CDR2 as YENEEA. Trimming removed 4 bases from V and 13 bases from J; junction bases left unmatched: 5. CDR3 residues: CASSSSGTSQFF. DNA of the CDR3: TGTGCCAGCAGCTCTAGCGGGACGAGCCAGTTCTTC. The entire variable domain, with the rest obtained from reference TRBV11-3 and TRBJ2-1, is as follows: EAGVVQSPRYKIIEKKQPVAFWCNPISGHNTLYWYLQNLGQGPELLIRYENEEAVDDSQLPKDRFSAERLKGVDSTLKIQPAELGDSAVYLCASSSSGTSQFFGPGTRLTVL.

The rearrangement links TRBV29-1 to TRBJ2-2; D is unclear. The CDR3 loop spans 13 amino acids. CDR1 is SQVTM and CDR2 is ANQGSEA in the germline V gene. V was shortened by 3 bases and J by 1 base, with 6 bases between the two germline ends. The CDR3 is CSVDSENTGELFF. The CDR3 DNA reads as TGCAGCGTTGATTCAGAGAACACCGGGGAGCTGTTTTTT.

This clone was seen a few times. This sequence joins TRBV9 and TRBJ2-3; TRBD1 aligns across 8 bases. V shed 4 bases and J 2 bases; nucleotides not matched to a gene: 6. The length of the CDR3 is 15 residues. Germline V CDR1 and CDR2: SGDLS, YYNGEE. CDR3 amino acids: CASSSRTGYTDTQYF. CDR3 DNA sequence: TGTGCCAGCAGCTCGAGGACAGGGTACACAGATACGCAGTATTTT. Drawing the rest from reference TRBV9 and TRBJ2-3, the complete variable domain is DSGVTQTPKHLITATGQRVTLRCSPRSGDLSVYWYQQSLDQGLQFLIQYYNGEERAKGNILERFSAQQFPDLHSELNLSSLELGDSALYFCASSSRTGYTDTQYFGPGTRLTVL.

The chain carries TRBV27 and TRBJ1-5, with D perhaps matching TRBD1 (5 bases). Germline lookup yields CDR1 MNHEY and CDR2 SMNVEV (reference sequence). CDR3 length equals 19 residues. The V end was cut by 5 bases, the J end by 0 bases, with 23 bases between. The CDR3 loop is CASSPNSRQSFVSNQPQHF. The CDR3 DNA follows: TGTGCCAGCAGTCCAAATTCCCGACAGAGCTTCGTTAGCAATCAGCCCCAGCATTTT.

The chain links TRBV28 to TRBJ1-5, with 9 bases fitting TRBD1. Per the germline V gene, CDR1 is MDHEN and CDR2 is SYDVKM. J was trimmed by 7 bases and V by 6 bases; bases with no gene match: 10. The CDR3 extends over 15 amino acids. The CDR3 reads CASSPGTGFGQPQHF. The CDR3 nucleotides are TGTGCCAGCAGCCCTGGGACAGGGTTCGGGCAGCCCCAGCATTTT.

This clone was detected only once. V gene TRBV27 combines with J gene TRBJ2-7; 7 nucleotides line up with TRBD2. CDR1 is MNHEY, CDR2 SMNVEV, per germline (reference sequence). The CDR3 extends over 15 amino acids. Unmatched junction bases numbered 9, after V lost 0 bases and J lost 7 bases. The CDR3 DNA reads as TGTGCCAGCAGTTTATCAGCTAGCGGCCTCTGGGAGCAGTACTTC. It yields the protein CASSLSASGLWEQYF.

The chain uses TRBV4-2 and TRBJ2-7; TRBD2 matches at 11 bases. This CDR3 comprises 19 residues. With 2 bases clipped from V and 5 bases from J, the junction kept 17 bases outside the gene matches. Germline V lookup: CDR1 LGHNA, CDR2 YNFKEQ. The CDR3 coding sequence is TGTGCCAGCAGCCAAATGGGGGTTCGACTAGCGGGGACGATTGACGAGCAGTACTTC. This encodes CASSQMGVRLAGTIDEQYF.

The V and J genes are TRBV11-3 and TRBJ2-1; 7 bases are a match to TRBD2. CDR3 length: 15 residues. CDR1 is SGHNT and CDR2 is YENEEA in the germline V gene. With 2 bases clipped from V and 0 bases from J, the junction kept 1 base outside the gene matches. The CDR3 sequence is CASSLRDYSYNEQFF. CDR3 bases: TGTGCCAGCAGCTTACGGGACTACTCCTACAATGAGCAGTTCTTC.

This clone has more than one count but fewer than ten. The rearrangement uses TRBV18 and TRBJ2-7; 11 bases align to TRBD1. CDR3 length: 18 amino acids. Germline CDR1 KGHSH, CDR2 LQKENI. V lost 2 bases and J lost 2; bases outside the gene matches: 11. The CDR3 DNA reads as TGTGCCAGCTCACCATGGACAGGGGGCGCAACCTCGACCTACGAGCAGTACTTC. It yields the protein CASSPWTGGATSTYEQYF.

This clone was counted once. The chain recombines TRBV6-5 with TRBJ1-4, with D unresolved. The CDR3 covers 13 residues. Between the trimmed V and J ends, which lost 5 bases and 11 bases, there was a span of 15 bases. CDR1 MNHEY and CDR2 SVGAGI come from the germline V gene. In DNA form, the CDR3 reads TGTGCCAGCAGTACTCCGGGCCGGACTAAACTGTTTTTT. Translation: CASSTPGRTKLFF.

V gene TRBV2 combines with J gene TRBJ2-6; possible D gene TRBD2, 5 bases. V was clipped by 8 bases and J by 0 bases, with 5 bases between them. The germline V gene has CDR1 SNHLY and CDR2 FYNNEI. The CDR3 runs to 13 residues. The CDR3 reads CASAGSGANVLTF. The CDR3 region has the DNA TGTGCCAGCGCGGGCTCTGGGGCCAACGTCCTGACTTTC.